This T cell receptor beta chain was profiled in a study of blood T cells in healthy people across ages. Details on this clonotype: Its antigen is currently unknown.

A second PCR of about 6 to 11 cycles used a sample-barcoded 5' primer and a J-beta primer mix. Each cDNA was tagged by a template-switch adaptor containing 12 random nucleotides. TCRdb reprocessed the 5' RACE reads via MiXCR and lists one record per CDR3 protein. The data show approximately 830,000 distinct CDR3 sequences, 62% seen once. Overall study findings and caveats: With unsorted PBMCs, a conclusive comparison of naive versus antigen-experienced cells was not possible.

There are 12 residues in the CDR3. Sequencing used blood. The receptor was derived from a young man in good health. The V and J genes are TRBV21-1 and TRBJ2-2; the table's D call, TRBD1, has no DNA check behind it. TRBV21-1 is a pseudogene locus. CDR3 nucleotide sequence: TGTGCCAGCAGCAAGGGGGGCGGGGAGCTGTTTTTT. This gives the protein CASSKGGGELFF.